This TCR beta chain was found in a study of CD8+ T cells in alopecia areata. Looking at the study overall: Administration of oral tofacitinib to treated patients was at 5 to 10 mg twice daily.

It was cDNA, reverse transcribed from extracted RNA, that served as the sequencing template. Clones were sequenced by immunoSEQ multiplex PCR, and TCRdb holds only the in-frame ones, with some missing. The data show approximately 61,000 clones, with around 96% seen just once and roughly 24% held by the top ten. Trimming left V 5 bases short and J 6 bases short, with 17 bases between. The CDR3 runs to 14 residues. Per germline, CDR1 SNHLY and CDR2 FYNNEI. Patients with alopecia areata provided lesional scalp punch biopsies as well as peripheral blood. This specimen was CD8+ T cells sorted from blood, taken at week 0. V gene TRBV2 combines with J gene TRBJ2-7, with D perhaps TRBD1 or TRBD2 (5 bases each). The clonotype comes from a human donor with alopecia areata. The CDR3 region is CASSSTGTVGEQYF. The CDR3 DNA reads TGTGCCAGCAGTTCAACCGGGACGGTCGGCGAGCAGTACTTC.